Listed below are T cell receptor beta chains from one sample, sequenced in a study of shared T cell receptors in the human thymus. The data were produced by immunoSEQ multiplex PCR, yet TCRdb's version contains in-frame clones alone and is incomplete. The repertoire holds more than 550,000 clones, with roughly 88% as singletons. This same sample was also part of a study on human thymus T cells.

What was sequenced was thymocytes. These receptors were collected from a girl in the first two years of life with a congenital heart defect. Both conserved end residues are part of each CDR3. D genes are given only for firm matches. The size field is filled for only some rows; it gives once, few, many or a size class.

NA	NA	TRBV7-4	TRBJ2-5	CASSLLETQETQYF	TGTGCCAGCAGCTTACTTGAGACTCAAGAGACCCAGTACTTC
NA	NA	TRBV9	TRBJ2-5	CASSVGDVGETQYF	TGTGCCAGCAGCGTAGGAGACGTCGGGGAGACCCAGTACTTC
NA	TRBD2	TRBV27	TRBJ2-7	CASSLSGREGSYEQYF	TGTGCCAGCAGTTTATCGGGCAGGGAGGGCTCCTACGAGCAGTACTTC
NA	NA	TRBV19	TRBJ1-1	CASTFMGRNTEAFF	TGTGCCAGTACCTTCATGGGGCGGAACACTGAAGCTTTCTTT
NA	NA	TRBV6-6	TRBJ1-2	CASSSFRGLEDGYTF	TGTGCCAGCAGCTCCTTTCGGGGGTTAGAAGATGGCTACACCTTC
once	NA	TRBV7-8	TRBJ1-4	CASSPPYYPTNEKLFF	TGTGCCAGCAGCCCGCCTTACTACCCAACTAATGAAAAACTGTTTTTT
NA	NA	TRBV28	TRBJ2-5	CASSLRWRETQYF	TGTGCCAGCAGTTTACGATGGAGGGAGACCCAGTACTTC
NA	NA	TRBV7-9	TRBJ1-1	CASSFPVNPRNNTEAFF	TGTGCCAGCAGCTTCCCTGTCAACCCCAGGAATAACACTGAAGCTTTCTTT
once	TRBD1	TRBV5-1	TRBJ2-7	CASSLVAGTGEPYEQYF	TGCGCCAGCAGCTTGGTAGCAGGGACAGGGGAGCCCTACGAGCAGTACTTC
NA	NA	TRBV30	TRBJ1-3	CAWATGIAGNTIYF	TGTGCCTGGGCTACAGGGATCGCTGGAAACACCATATATTTT
NA	TRBD1	TRBV7-8	TRBJ1-1	CASSLVDRVDTEAFF	TGTGCCAGCAGCTTAGTTGACAGGGTGGACACTGAAGCTTTCTTT
NA	NA	TRBV6-5	TRBJ1-2	CASSEGVRHYGYTF	TGTGCCAGCAGTGAAGGGGTCAGACACTATGGCTACACCTTC
NA	TRBD1	TRBV9	TRBJ1-1	CASSVGFWDSEAFF	TGTGCCAGCAGCGTAGGTTTTTGGGACAGCGAAGCTTTCTTT
NA	NA	TRBV7-8	TRBJ1-2	CASSTEVGGLGYTF	TGTGCCAGCAGCACAGAGGTCGGGGGGCTTGGCTACACCTTC
once	TRBD2	TRBV2	TRBJ2-3	CASSESGLVTDTQYF	TGTGCCAGCAGTGAATCTGGACTAGTGACAGATACGCAGTATTTT
NA	NA	TRBV6-1	TRBJ1-1	CATGHVNTEAFF	TGTGCCACCGGACACGTGAACACTGAAGCTTTCTTT